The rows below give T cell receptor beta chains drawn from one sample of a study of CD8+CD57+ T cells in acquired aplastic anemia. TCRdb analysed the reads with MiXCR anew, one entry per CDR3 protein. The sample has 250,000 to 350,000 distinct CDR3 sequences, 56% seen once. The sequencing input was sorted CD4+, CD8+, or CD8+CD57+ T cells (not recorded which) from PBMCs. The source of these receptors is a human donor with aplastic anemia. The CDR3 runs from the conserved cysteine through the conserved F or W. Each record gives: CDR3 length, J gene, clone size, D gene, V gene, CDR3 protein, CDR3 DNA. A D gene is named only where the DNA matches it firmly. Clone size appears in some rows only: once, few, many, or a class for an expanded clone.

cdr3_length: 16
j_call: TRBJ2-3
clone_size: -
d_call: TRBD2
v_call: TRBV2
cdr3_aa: CASSGPTSGRTDTQYF
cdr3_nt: TGTGCCAGCAGTGGACCGACTAGCGGGCGCACAGATACGCAGTATTTT

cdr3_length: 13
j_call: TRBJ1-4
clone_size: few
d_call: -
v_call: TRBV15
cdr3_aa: CATSRRMVEKLFF
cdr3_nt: TGTGCCACCAGCAGGAGAATGGTAGAAAAACTGTTTTTT

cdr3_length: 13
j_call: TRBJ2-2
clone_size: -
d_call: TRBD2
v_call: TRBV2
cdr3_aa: CASRAGYTGELFF
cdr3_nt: TGTGCCAGCAGAGCGGGATACACCGGGGAGCTGTTTTTT

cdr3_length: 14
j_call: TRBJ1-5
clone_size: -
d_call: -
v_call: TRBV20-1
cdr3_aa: CSARRVGGGQPQHF
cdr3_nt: TGCAGTGCTAGACGTGTTGGGGGTGGTCAGCCCCAGCATTTT

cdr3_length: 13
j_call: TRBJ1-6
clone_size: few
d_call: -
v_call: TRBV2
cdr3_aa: CASSKEPGSPLHF
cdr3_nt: TGTGCCAGCAGTAAAGAACCGGGGTCACCCCTCCACTTT

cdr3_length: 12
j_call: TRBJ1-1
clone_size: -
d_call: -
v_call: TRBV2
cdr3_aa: CASSAMDGEAFF
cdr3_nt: TGTGCCAGCAGTGCTATGGACGGTGAAGCTTTCTTT

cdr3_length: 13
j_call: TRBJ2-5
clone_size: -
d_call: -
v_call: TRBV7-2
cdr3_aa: CASSFTDEETQYF
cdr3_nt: TGTGCCAGCAGCTTCACTGACGAAGAGACCCAGTACTTC

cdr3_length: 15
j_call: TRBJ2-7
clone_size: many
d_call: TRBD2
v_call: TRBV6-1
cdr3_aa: CASSEGRGGTYEQYF
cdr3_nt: TGTGCCAGCAGTGAAGGGCGGGGGGGCACCTACGAGCAGTACTTC

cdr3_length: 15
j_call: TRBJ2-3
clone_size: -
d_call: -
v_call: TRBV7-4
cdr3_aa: CASSLSGRGTDTQYF
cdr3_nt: TGTGCCAGCAGCTTATCAGGGCGCGGCACAGATACGCAGTATTTT

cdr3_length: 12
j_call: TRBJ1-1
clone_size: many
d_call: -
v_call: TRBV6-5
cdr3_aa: CASREGNSEAFF
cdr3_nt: TGTGCCAGCAGGGAGGGGAACTCTGAAGCTTTCTTT

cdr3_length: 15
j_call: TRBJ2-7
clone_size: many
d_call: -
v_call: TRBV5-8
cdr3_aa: CASIHGGSISYEQYF
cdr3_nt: TGTGCCAGCATACATGGCGGTTCGATATCCTACGAGCAGTACTTC

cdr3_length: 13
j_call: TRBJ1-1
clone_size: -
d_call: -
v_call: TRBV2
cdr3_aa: CASSDPRSTEAFF
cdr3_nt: TGTGCCAGCAGTGACCCGCGAAGCACTGAAGCTTTCTTT

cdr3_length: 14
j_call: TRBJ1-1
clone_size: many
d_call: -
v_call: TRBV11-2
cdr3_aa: CASSLQDRNTEAFF
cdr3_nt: TGTGCCAGCAGCTTACAAGACCGAAACACTGAAGCTTTCTTT

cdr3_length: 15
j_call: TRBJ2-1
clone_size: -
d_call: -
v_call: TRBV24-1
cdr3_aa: CATSDRAVPYNEQFF
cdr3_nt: TGTGCCACCAGTGATCGGGCGGTTCCGTACAATGAGCAGTTCTTC

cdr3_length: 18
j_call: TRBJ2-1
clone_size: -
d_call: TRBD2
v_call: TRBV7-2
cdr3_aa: CASSQGQRAAGGPWEQFF
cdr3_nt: TGTGCCAGCAGCCAAGGGCAAAGGGCAGCGGGGGGGCCCTGGGAGCAGTTCTTC

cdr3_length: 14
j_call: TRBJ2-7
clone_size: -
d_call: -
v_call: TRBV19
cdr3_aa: CASSPPGPLYEQYF
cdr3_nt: TGTGCCAGTAGTCCCCCGGGACCTCTCTACGAGCAGTACTTC

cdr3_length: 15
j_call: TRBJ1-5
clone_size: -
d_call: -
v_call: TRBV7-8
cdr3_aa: CASSVGPYSNQPQHF
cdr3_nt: TGTGCCTCCTCGGTCGGTCCGTATAGCAATCAGCCCCAGCATTTT

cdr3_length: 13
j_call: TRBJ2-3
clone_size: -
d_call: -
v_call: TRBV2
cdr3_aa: CASSAEGTDTQYF
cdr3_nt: TGTGCCAGCAGTGCGGAGGGCACAGATACGCAGTATTTT

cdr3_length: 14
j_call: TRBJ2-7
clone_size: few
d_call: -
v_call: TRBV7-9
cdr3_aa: CASSEQGRTYEQYF
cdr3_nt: TGTGCCAGCAGCGAACAAGGTCGGACTTACGAGCAGTACTTC